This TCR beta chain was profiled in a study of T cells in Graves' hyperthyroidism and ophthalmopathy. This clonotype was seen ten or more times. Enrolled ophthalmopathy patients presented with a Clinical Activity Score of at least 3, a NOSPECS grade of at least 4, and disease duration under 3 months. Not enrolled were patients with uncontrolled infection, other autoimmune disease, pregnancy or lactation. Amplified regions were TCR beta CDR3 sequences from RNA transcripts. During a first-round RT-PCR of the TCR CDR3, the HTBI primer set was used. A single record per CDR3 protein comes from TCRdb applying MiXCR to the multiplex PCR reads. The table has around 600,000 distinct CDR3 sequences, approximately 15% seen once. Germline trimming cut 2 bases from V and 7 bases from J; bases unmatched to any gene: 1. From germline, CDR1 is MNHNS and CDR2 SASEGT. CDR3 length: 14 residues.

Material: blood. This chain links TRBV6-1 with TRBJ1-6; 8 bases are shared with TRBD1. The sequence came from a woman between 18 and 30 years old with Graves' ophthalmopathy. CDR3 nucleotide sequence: TGTGCCAGCAGTGAACACAGGGGGAATTCACCCCTCCACTTT. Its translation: CASSEHRGNSPLHF.